Below, one T cell receptor (beta chain) is given with its context. The record originates from a study of blood T cell repertoires in COVID-19. Study-wide context: Sample material is recorded as cDNA or gDNA derived from T cells, B-cell-depleted T cells, or PBMCs.

Original analysis: Counts of nucleated cells, estimated from reference gene primer amplification, were obtained. Assay used: immunoSEQ multiplex PCR; TCRdb lists only in-frame clones, some missing. That table is the source of V, J and clone size, and D and trimming were worked out from the DNA. The table lists roughly 230,000 clones, 84% of them singletons. V was clipped by 0 bases and J by 3 bases; unmatched bases: 5. The CDR3 is made up of 15 amino acids. The germline CDR1 and CDR2 sequences are SGHRS and YFSETQ. Sequenced: peripheral blood. The clonotype originates from a man between 50 and 59 years old with acute or convalescent COVID-19. This rearrangement joins TRBV5-1 to TRBJ2-7, with 8 bases that match TRBD1. This CDR3 reads CASSLAPGQGYEQYF. In DNA form, the CDR3 reads TGCGCCAGCAGCTTGGCCCCCGGACAGGGCTACGAGCAGTACTTC.